This T cell receptor beta chain is drawn from a study of T cell repertoires in cytomegalovirus infection. Study in general: It can be stated that public TCR beta signatures indicated CMV infection as well as a matching HLA type. Study observations and caveats: Carriers of CMV plus the relevant HLA were identified by cumulative public TCR beta family frequency. The ex vivo response was dominated by HLA-C-restricted CMV-specific TCR beta clonotypes.

Notes on this clonotype: Antigen: not known.

TCRdb itself ran the reads through MiXCR, one entry per CDR3 protein. The table includes about 250,000 distinct CDR3 sequences, roughly an eighth detected once. Sequencing was performed on PBMCs. This TCR derives from a human donor in good health (CMV status not recorded). Some clones in this sample may be carry-over from other donors' samples.

CDR3 protein: CATSKFRQKGFF. The CDR3 region has the DNA TGTGCCACCAGTAAATTTCGTCAAAAGGGGTTCTTC. The chain combines TRBV24-1 with TRBJ2-1; no clear D gene. The CDR3 consists of 12 residues. Germline CDR1 KGHDR, CDR2 SFDVKD. The V gene lost 6 bases and the J gene lost 15 bases, with 17 bases spanning the gap.